Sequencing of this TCR beta chain was carried out in a study of shared clonotypes between healthy human individuals. Genomic DNA (from each subset) was split evenly across several immunoSEQ plates. The repertoire was sequenced with immunoSEQ multiplex PCR; TCRdb's copy has only in-frame clones and lacks some. The data hold more than 400,000 clones, with around 96% observed a single time. This clone was recorded once. What it binds is not known. Those who donated were healthy HIV-negative adults, with no recent acute infections or vaccinations reported. The investigators split CD4+ cells into a CD45RA+ naive subset and a CD45RA-negative memory subset. Germline V gene lookup returns CDR1 SGHRS and CDR2 YFSETQ. This CDR3 has 15 residues. With 0 bases removed from V and 4 bases from J, the gap between germline ends came to 12 bases. Findings and caveats of the study: How much donors shared clonotypes was expected to be affected by sequencing depth.

This TCR derives from a woman aged 25 to 39 in good health. Material for sequencing was naive CD4+ T cells sorted from blood. Subset given: CD45RA+ positively selected. J is TRBJ2-3 and V is TRBV5-1, with D possibly TRBD2 on 5 matching bases. CDR3 residues: CASSLGWESADTQYF. The CDR3, as DNA: TGCGCCAGCAGCTTGGGGTGGGAGAGCGCAGATACGCAGTATTTT.